The rows below give T cell receptor beta chains drawn from one sample of a study of T cell clonotyping in hematopoietic cell transplantation. Libraries were prepared by immunoSEQ multiplex PCR; TCRdb keeps only in-frame clonotypes and omits some of them. The data contain about 17,000 clones, about 84% of them singletons. The sequences come from PBMCs, collected 100 days after allogeneic stem cell transplant. The receptors here all came from a male patient aged 55-69 years who had an allogeneic stem cell transplant from a related donor, so the T cells may come from the graft donor. Some clones in this sample may be carry-over from other donors' samples. CDR3s include the opening cysteine and the closing phenylalanine or tryptophan. Each record gives: clone size, V gene, D gene, J gene, CDR3 protein, CDR3 DNA. The D gene is left open where the match is weak. Rows give clone size only sometimes, using once, few, many, or a class for an expanded clone.

>NA|TRBV27|NA|TRBJ1-1
CASSGRQSAMNTEAFF
TGTGCCAGCAGTGGCCGACAGAGCGCCATGAACACTGAAGCTTTCTTT
>once|TRBV2|TRBD2|TRBJ2-7
CASRSTLAGVSYEQYF
TGTGCCAGCAGGAGCACACTAGCGGGAGTTTCCTACGAGCAGTACTTC
>NA|TRBV4-1|NA|TRBJ1-5
CASSQREGTQPQHF
TGCGCCAGCAGCCAAAGAGAGGGGACTCAGCCCCAGCATTTT
>NA|TRBV5-1|TRBD1|TRBJ1-5
CASSLAGGFQPQHF
TGCGCCAGCAGCTTGGCAGGGGGCTTTCAGCCCCAGCATTTT
>NA|TRBV5-1|TRBD1|TRBJ1-3
CASSPGQFSGNTIYF
TGCGCCAGCAGCCCGGGACAGTTCTCTGGAAACACCATATATTTT
>NA|TRBV5-6|TRBD2|TRBJ2-7
CASLSGTRIHEQYF
TGTGCCAGCCTATCCGGGACTAGAATCCACGAGCAGTACTTC
>NA|TRBV7-3|TRBD1|TRBJ2-1
CASSPRDRGNNEQFF
TGTGCCAGCAGCCCCCGGGACAGGGGAAACAATGAGCAGTTCTTC
>NA|TRBV4-3|NA|TRBJ1-4
CASSQEAGLHEKLFF
TGCGCCAGCAGCCAAGAGGCTGGTTTGCATGAAAAACTGTTTTTT
>NA|TRBV6-6|NA|TRBJ2-3
CASSGADTQYF
TGTGCCAGCAGTGGGGCAGATACGCAGTATTTT
>once|TRBV19|NA|TRBJ1-5
CASSIDQSVGAQPQHF
TGTGCCAGTAGTATAGATCAGTCGGTGGGGGCTCAGCCCCAGCATTTT
>NA|TRBV2|TRBD1|TRBJ1-5
CASSEGTGVNQPQHF
TGTGCCAGCAGTGAAGGGACAGGGGTCAATCAGCCCCAGCATTTT
>NA|TRBV11-2|TRBD2|TRBJ2-5
CASSLGLVPETQYF
TGTGCCAGCAGCCTGGGACTAGTCCCAGAGACCCAGTACTTC
>NA|TRBV4-2|TRBD2|TRBJ2-3
CASSQDTSGGTDTQYF
TGTGCCAGCAGCCAAGATACTAGCGGGGGCACAGATACGCAGTATTTT
>NA|TRBV30|NA|TRBJ2-7
CAWSPKVNRFDEQYF
TGTGCCTGGAGCCCCAAGGTCAACCGGTTTGACGAGCAGTACTTC
>once|TRBV2|TRBD2|TRBJ2-7
CASLDGGFYEQYF
TGTGCCAGCCTCGACGGGGGGTTCTACGAGCAGTACTTC
>NA|TRBV7-2|TRBD2|TRBJ2-1
CASSLGAWEGNEQFF
TGTGCCAGCAGCTTAGGGGCGTGGGAGGGGAATGAGCAGTTCTTC
>NA|TRBV6-5|NA|TRBJ1-2
CASSYGGGYGYTF
TGTGCCAGCAGTTACGGGGGGGGTTATGGCTACACCTTC
>NA|TRBV19|TRBD1|TRBJ2-2
CATFDRGRSNGELFF
TGTGCCACCTTTGACAGGGGCCGGTCTAACGGGGAGCTGTTTTTT
>NA|TRBV28|NA|TRBJ1-4
CASSSQGANEKLFF
TGTGCCAGCAGTTCTCAGGGAGCTAATGAAAAACTGTTTTTT
>NA|TRBV28|NA|TRBJ2-2
CASSPSLTKNTGELFF
TGTGCCAGCAGCCCAAGCCTGACAAAGAACACCGGGGAGCTGTTTTTT
>NA|TRBV2|NA|TRBJ1-6
CASSERGPPPLHF
TGTGCCAGCAGTGAGAGGGGTCCCCCACCCCTCCACTTT
>NA|TRBV5-4|TRBD2|TRBJ2-2
CASSLAWRGGPGELFF
TGTGCCAGCAGCTTGGCTTGGCGGGGGGGCCCCGGGGAGCTGTTTTTT
>NA|TRBV20-1|NA|TRBJ2-3
CSALYTDTQYF
TGCAGTGCTCTTTACACAGATACGCAGTATTTT
>NA|TRBV27|NA|TRBJ1-2
CASSLSPDYGYTF
TGTGCCAGCAGTTTATCTCCAGACTATGGCTACACCTTC
>NA|TRBV10-3|TRBD1|TRBJ2-7
CAISDPTGTPNEQYF
TGTGCCATCAGTGATCCGACAGGGACCCCTAATGAGCAGTACTTC
>once|TRBV6-1|TRBD2|TRBJ2-5
CAISSGGQETQYF
TGTGCCATATCTAGCGGGGGACAAGAGACCCAGTACTTC
>NA|TRBV6-5|NA|TRBJ2-1
CASSPLGVNNEQFF
TGTGCCAGCAGCCCCTTGGGAGTTAACAATGAGCAGTTCTTC
>NA|TRBV28|NA|TRBJ1-1
CASSGERGVNTEAFF
TGTGCCAGCAGTGGAGAAAGGGGCGTGAACACTGAAGCTTTCTTT
>NA|TRBV2|NA|TRBJ2-7
CASSEADTGSYEQYF
TGTGCCAGCAGTGAAGCCGATACAGGGAGCTACGAGCAGTACTTC
>NA|TRBV6-4|NA|TRBJ1-2
CASSPSGPYGYTF
TGTGCCAGCTCTCCTTCGGGTCCGTATGGCTACACCTTC
>NA|TRBV5-6|NA|TRBJ2-7
CASSLGPNSYEQYF
TGTGCCAGCAGCTTGGGTCCAAACTCCTACGAGCAGTACTTC
>once|TRBV2|NA|TRBJ1-6
CASKVEKGISPLHF
TGTGCCAGCAAGGTGGAGAAGGGAATTTCACCCCTCCACTTT
>NA|TRBV4-3|NA|TRBJ2-6
CASSRELGTGANVLTF
TGCGCCAGCAGCCGCGAGTTAGGGACTGGGGCCAACGTCCTGACTTTC
>NA|TRBV28|NA|TRBJ1-2
CASSRRSSGYTF
TGTGCCAGCAGCCGGCGATCGTCTGGCTACACCTTC
>NA|TRBV7-9|NA|TRBJ1-5
CASSLGQGLRPQHF
TGTGCCAGCAGCTTAGGGCAGGGCCTCAGGCCCCAGCATTTT
>NA|TRBV5-6|NA|TRBJ2-7
CASSFRGGGYEQYF
TGTGCCAGCAGCTTTAGAGGGGGGGGATACGAGCAGTACTTC
>NA|TRBV6-5|NA|TRBJ2-1
CASSYGGPTNEQFF
TGTGCCAGCAGTTACGGGGGACCAACAAATGAGCAGTTCTTC
>once|TRBV7-2|NA|TRBJ1-3
CASSLGNTIYF
TGTGCCAGCAGCTTAGGAAACACCATATATTTT